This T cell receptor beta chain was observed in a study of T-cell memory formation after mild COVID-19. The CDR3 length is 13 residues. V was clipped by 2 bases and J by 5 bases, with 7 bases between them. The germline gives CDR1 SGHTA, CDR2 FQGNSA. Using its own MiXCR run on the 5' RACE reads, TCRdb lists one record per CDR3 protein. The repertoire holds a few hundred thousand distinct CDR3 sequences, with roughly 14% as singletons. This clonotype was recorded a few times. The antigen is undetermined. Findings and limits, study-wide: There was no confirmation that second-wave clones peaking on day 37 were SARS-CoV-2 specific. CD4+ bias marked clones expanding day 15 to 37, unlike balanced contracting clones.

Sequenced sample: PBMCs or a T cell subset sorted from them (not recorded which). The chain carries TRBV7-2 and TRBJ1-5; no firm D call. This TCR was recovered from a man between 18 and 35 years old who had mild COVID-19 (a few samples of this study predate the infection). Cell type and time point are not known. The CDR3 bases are TGTGCCAGCAGCTTAACTGGGCATCAGCCCCAGCATTTT. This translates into CASSLTGHQPQHF.